This T cell receptor beta chain comes out of a study of T cells in tumors after PD-1 blockade (dated by TCRdb to the late 2010s). For the study in its entirety: Patients with prior checkpoint blockade, systemic immunosuppressant use, or recent radiotherapy or other anti-cancer therapy within 4 weeks were excluded. Patients received pembrolizumab 200 mg every 3 weeks or cemiplimab 350 mg every 2 weeks. Some patients also continued taking vismodegib 150 mg daily during anti-PD-1 treatment. On average, peripheral blood samples had roughly 120,000 TCR templates (range about 23,000-280,000) and under 40,000 unique clonotypes. Using site-matched tumors from BCC or SCC patients sampled before and after anti-PD-1 therapy, the study carried out paired single-cell RNA and TCR sequencing. To compare clonotypes in blood versus tumor, bulk TCR sequencing was run on roughly 11 peripheral blood samples drawn from four to six patients. RECIST version 1.1 was used to assess clinical response.

The label giving this sample's time point can be read as: before anti-PD-1 therapy. Genomic DNA extracted from tumor biopsies or peripheral blood was used for bulk TCRbeta sequencing, with input ranging from roughly 600 ng to 6,004 ng. Every patient had histologically proven advanced or metastatic basal or squamous cell carcinoma and was a poor candidate for surgical resection. Of the roughly 12 patients in the basal cell carcinoma cohort, about 8 underwent bulk tumor TCR sequencing. Study-wide findings and limitations: The source of novel T cell clones was not identified, and lymphoid organs or rare unexpanded clones within the tumor or the tumor periphery could be included among the possible sources. About 40% of TCR clonotypes from the tumor were detected in blood, and certain novel exhausted tumor clones were present in blood collected before treatment, which suggests recruitment from the periphery.

To note about this clone: The antigen it binds to is not known. No base quality information exists; no much larger clone differs at one position.

Deep TCRbeta sequencing was performed with the immunoSEQ platform. The original methods were these. Only productive rearrangements were exported from the immunoSEQ Analyzer for downstream analysis. Bulk TCRbeta clonotypes were assigned T cell phenotypes by matching to single-cell RNA+TCR-seq clones sharing the same TCRbeta sequence. Clone enrichment in tumor was computed as tumor frequency divided by PBMC frequency from bulk TCR sequencing. GLIPH was used to sort TCRs into specificity groups, which are clusters of distinct TCRs that likely recognize common antigens through shared CDR3 motifs. The table comes from immuneACCESS by way of TCRdb, which keeps in-frame sequences with V and J called. Part of the clones is missing from these tables; in studies checked, under half for an unresolved V gene and the rest for unknown reasons. That table furnishes V, J and clone size, whereas the DNA furnished D and trimming. In this sample the table shows 61,000 or so clones, around three quarters of which occur a single time. The ten top clones hold about an eighth of the sample.

Specimen: PBMCs, collected before anti-PD-1 treatment. The receptor was derived from a human donor with basal cell carcinoma.

The CDR3 corresponds to CASSQDARQGAFF. The DNA sequence reads TGTGCCAGCAGCCAAGATGCTAGGCAGGGTGCTTTCTTT. Recombination connected TRBV3-1 (or the pseudogene TRBV3-2) to TRBJ1-1; the D region possibly corresponds to TRBD1 (5 bases align). The CDR3 holds 13 amino acids from the cysteine to the phenylalanine. Only CDR3 DNA is held: 39 bases, read in frame from base 1. Reading the germline V gene (reference sequence) gives CDR1 LGHDT and CDR2 YNNKEL. The junction carries 13 bases between V and J, which are trimmed by 0 bases and 11 bases respectively.